This passage covers 18 T cell receptor beta chains from one sample sequenced in a study of blood T cell repertoires in COVID-19. Generated by immunoSEQ multiplex PCR, the TCRdb table keeps only in-frame clones and is missing some. The sample has just over 90,000 clones; almost 90% are singletons. The sequenced sample was peripheral blood. The receptors come from a human donor with active COVID-19. The donor label of this sample is uncertain.

The rearrangement joins TRBV18 to TRBJ2-5; weak D call: TRBD1 (6 bases). The germline V and J ends were trimmed by 6 bases and 1 base, with 9 bases remaining between them. This CDR3 has 13 amino acids. From germline, CDR1 is KGHSH and CDR2 LQKENI. CDR3 sequence (DNA): TGTGCCAGCTCGCAGGGGATCCAAGAGACCCAGTACTTC. This gives the protein CASSQGIQETQYF.

For this clone: One junction end does not reproduce the germline sequence, and a read error may be involved. This chain joins TRBV10-2 and TRBJ1-1; D ambiguous. Germline lookup yields CDR1 WSHSY and CDR2 SAAADI. The CDR3 consists of 12 residues. The CDR3 DNA is TGCGCCAGCAATGAGGGCACCACTGAAGCTTTCTTT. Protein product: CASNEGTTEAFF.

This clone was seen more than once but under ten times. The chain has TRBV19 and TRBJ1-2; a weak D match, TRBD1 (5 bases). Germline CDR1 reads LNHDA; CDR2 reads SQIVND (reference sequence). Between the trimmed V and J ends, which lost 6 bases and 2 bases, there was a span of 16 bases. The CDR3 runs to 15 residues. The CDR3 nucleotides read TGTGCCAGTAGCTCTCAGCCCCGGGGGAACTATGGCTACACCTTC. Protein product: CASSSQPRGNYGYTF.

V usage is TRBV7-9 and J usage is TRBJ1-6, with D unresolved. With 3 bases removed from V and 7 bases from J, the gap between germline ends came to 10 bases. The CDR3 loop spans 14 amino acids. From germline, CDR1 is SEHNR and CDR2 FQNEAQ (reference sequence). In nucleotides, the CDR3 is TGTGCCAGCAGCTTCGGTGGGCAGAATTCACCCCTCCACTTT. This sequence encodes CASSFGGQNSPLHF.

The chain carries TRBV2 and TRBJ2-3, with 11 bases fitting TRBD1. This CDR3 has 12 residues. Germline V CDR1 and CDR2: SNHLY, FYNNEI. V dropped 6 bases and J dropped 8; count of bases not matched to a gene: 1. The CDR3 nucleotides read TGTGCCAGCAGGGGGACAGGGGGTACGCAGTATTTT. As protein: CASRGTGGTQYF.

CDR3 coding DNA: TGTGCCACCCTCTTACGGCAGGGGCAAGAGACCCAGTACTTC. This gives the protein CATLLRQGQETQYF. The gene calls are TRBV2 and TRBJ2-5, with TRBD1 as a possible D gene (6 bases). CDR1 SNHLY and CDR2 FYNNEI come from the germline V gene. This CDR3 is 14 amino acids long. The V and J ends lost 10 bases and 2 bases respectively, with 17 bases between them. Combining the CDR3 with reference TRBV2 and TRBJ2-5 gives the whole variable domain EPEVTQTPSHQVTQMGQEVILRCVPISNHLYFYWYRQILGQKVEFLVSFYNNEISEKSEIFDDQFSVERPDGSNFTLKIRSTKLEDSAMYFCATLLRQGQETQYFGPGTRLLVL.

Points on this clone: Its ends do not fully match the called genes, so a read error is possible. The chain recombines TRBV2 with TRBJ2-2; 7 nucleotides align to TRBD2. This CDR3 comprises 11 residues. Germline-derived CDR1 and CDR2 are SNHLY and FYNNEI. The CDR3 spells CASSELAEVFF. CDR3 in DNA: TGTGCCAGCAGTGAACTAGCGGAGGTGTTTTTT. Using reference TRBV2 and TRBJ2-2 for the parts outside the CDR3, the full variable domain is EPEVTQTPSHQVTQMGQEVILRCVPISNHLYFYWYRQILGQKVEFLVSFYNNEISEKSEIFDDQFSVERPDGSNFTLKIRSTKLEDSAMYFCASSELAEVFFGEGSRLTVL.

The chain has TRBV19 and TRBJ1-4, with D hard to call. CDR3 length: 15 amino acids. The germline CDR1 and CDR2 sequences are LNHDA and SQIVND (reference sequence). V was pared by 1 base and J by 0 bases, with 6 bases between. The CDR3 loop reads CASSIVAATNEKLFF. The CDR3 coding sequence is TGTGCCAGTAGTATAGTGGCAGCAACTAATGAAAAACTGTTTTTT.

CDR3 in amino acids: CASTGQMEEAFF. The CDR3, as DNA: TGTGCCAGCACGGGACAAATGGAGGAAGCTTTCTTT. This chain joins TRBV12-3 or TRBV12-4 and TRBJ1-1; TRBD1 might be the D (6 bases). There are 12 residues in the CDR3. V was shortened by 7 bases and J by 8 bases, with 14 bases between the two germline ends.

The V gene is TRBV6-5, the J gene TRBJ1-1; the D gene is possibly TRBD1 (5 bases). CDR3 size: 14 residues. The ends were cut back, 2 bases at V and 5 bases at J, with 12 bases in the middle. Germline loops: CDR1 MNHEY, CDR2 SVGAGI. CDR3: CASSYAAQATEAFF. CDR3 bases: TGTGCCAGCAGTTACGCGGCACAGGCGACTGAAGCTTTCTTT.

This rearrangement joins TRBV6-5 to TRBJ2-3, with 10 bases lining up with TRBD2. Losses at the gene ends were 7 bases for V and 5 bases for J; bases not matched to a gene: 9. The germline CDR1 and CDR2 sequences are MNHEY and SVGAGI. The CDR3 consists of 15 residues. CDR3 nucleotide sequence: TGTGCCAGCAACATAGCGGGGGGCGGGGGAGATACGCAGTATTTT. This translates into CASNIAGGGGDTQYF.

This clone was observed a single time. The V gene is TRBV5-1, the J gene TRBJ2-5; 7 bases are a match to TRBD2. CDR1 is SGHRS, CDR2 YFSETQ, per germline. The length of the CDR3 is 15 residues. Trimming cost V 5 bases and J 5 bases; bases outside gene matches: 12. This chain's CDR3 is CASRDTTSIMETQYF. The DNA of the CDR3 is TGCGCCAGCAGGGATACGACTAGCATTATGGAGACCCAGTACTTC.

This clone was counted only a few times. The CDR3 loop reads CASSIDRVNNSPLHF. The CDR3, as DNA: TGTGCCAGTAGTATAGACAGGGTGAATAATTCACCCCTCCACTTT. This chain links TRBV19 with TRBJ1-6, with a tentative D call TRBD1 (5 bases). Trimming shortened V by 0 bases and J by 5 bases, and 8 bases separated the two germline ends. The CDR3 is 15 residues long. The germline V gene has CDR1 LNHDA and CDR2 SQIVND (reference sequence).

The chain joins TRBV5-4 to TRBJ2-7; 7 positions match TRBD2. The V gene end was trimmed by 1 base and the J gene end by 0 bases; junction bases not matched to a gene: 1. Germline-derived CDR1 and CDR2 are SGHNT and YYREEE (reference sequence). The CDR3 is 14 amino acids. The CDR3 DNA reads TGTGCCAGCAGCTTGTGGGGGGGCTCCTACGAGCAGTACTTC. This gives the protein CASSLWGGSYEQYF.

This clone was counted between two and nine times. This chain uses TRBV9 with TRBJ1-4; the D is unclear. The CDR3 length is 15 residues. CDR1 and CDR2 from the germline V gene are SGDLS and YYNGEE. V lost 3 bases to trimming and J lost 0 bases, with 9 bases between them. The DNA of the CDR3 is TGTGCCAGCAGCGGGGGAGTCGCAACTAATGAAAAACTGTTTTTT. This encodes CASSGGVATNEKLFF.

As to this clone: The junction departs from germline at one end; a sequencing error may be responsible. The genes are TRBV3-1 (or the pseudogene TRBV3-2) and TRBJ2-5, with 9 positions matching TRBD1. The length of the CDR3 is 17 residues. The V gene's germline CDR1 is LGHDT and CDR2 YNNKEL (reference sequence). The CDR3 loop is CASRQGPGQGRSETQYF. As DNA, the CDR3 is TGTGCCAGCAGGCAAGGTCCGGGACAGGGTCGGTCGGAGACCCAGTACTTC.

The chain combines TRBV5-4 with TRBJ1-2, with TRBD1 matching 12 bases. With 4 bases clipped from V and 5 bases from J, the junction kept 6 bases outside the gene matches. CDR1 is SGHNT, CDR2 YYREEE, per germline (reference sequence). The CDR3 is 15 residues long. The CDR3 loop reads CASSGGQGAPYGYTF. The CDR3 region has the DNA TGTGCCAGCAGCGGGGGACAGGGGGCCCCTTATGGCTACACCTTC.

This clone was seen only once. The chain carries TRBV30 and TRBJ1-1; TRBD1 is a possible D gene (6 bases). The CDR3 length is 14 residues. From germline, CDR1 is GTSNPN and CDR2 SVGIG (reference sequence). Trimming removed 0 bases from V and 3 bases from J, with 11 bases in between. The CDR3: CAWSVGGSHTEAFF. The CDR3 region has the DNA TGTGCCTGGAGTGTAGGGGGTTCTCACACTGAAGCTTTCTTT.